The rows below give T cell receptor beta chains drawn from one sample of a study of cytomegalovirus exposure and HLA in healthy donors. Using immunoSEQ multiplex PCR, the repertoire was profiled, and TCRdb retains in-frame clones only, with some absent. The data hold about 150,000 clones, with 55% to 70% observed a single time. The sample comprised PBMCs. These TCRs come from a woman aged 55-70 years in good health and CMV-seropositive. Both conserved end residues are trimmed from each CDR3. The order of the fields is V gene, J gene, CDR3 protein.

V gene: TRBV5-1; J gene: TRBJ2-7; CDR3 protein: ASSPEGTAYEQY
V gene: TRBV6-5; J gene: TRBJ2-7; CDR3 protein: ASSLGQAAYEQY
V gene: TRBV2; J gene: TRBJ2-3; CDR3 protein: ASSEARTSGSDTQY
V gene: TRBV9; J gene: TRBJ2-3; CDR3 protein: ASSVAAPNTGTQY
V gene: TRBV7-2; J gene: TRBJ2-2; CDR3 protein: ASSHVTSGLWELF
V gene: TRBV11-1; J gene: TRBJ1-1; CDR3 protein: ASSLAGGTEAF
V gene: TRBV28; J gene: TRBJ2-5; CDR3 protein: ASSLFLQVAGGPASTQY
V gene: TRBV28; J gene: TRBJ1-5; CDR3 protein: ASSLGVNQPQH
V gene: TRBV29-1; J gene: TRBJ2-3; CDR3 protein: SVEGEDAASSTDTQY
V gene: TRBV28; J gene: TRBJ2-1; CDR3 protein: ASSLGAGGPHEQF
V gene: TRBV4-1; J gene: TRBJ2-1; CDR3 protein: ASSQIFSVGSYNEQF